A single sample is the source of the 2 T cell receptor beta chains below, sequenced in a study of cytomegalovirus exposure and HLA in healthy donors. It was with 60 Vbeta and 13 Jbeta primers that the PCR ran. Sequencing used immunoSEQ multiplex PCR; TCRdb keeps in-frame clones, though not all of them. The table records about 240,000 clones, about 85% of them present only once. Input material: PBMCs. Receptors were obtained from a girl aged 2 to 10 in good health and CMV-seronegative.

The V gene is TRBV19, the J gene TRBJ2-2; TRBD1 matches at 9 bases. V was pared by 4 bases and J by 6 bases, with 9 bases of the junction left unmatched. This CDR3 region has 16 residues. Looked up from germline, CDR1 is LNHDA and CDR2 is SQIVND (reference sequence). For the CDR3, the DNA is TGTGCCAGTAGTAACCGGGACAGGGTTCCCGCCGGGGAGCTGTTTTTT. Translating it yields CASSNRDRVPAGELFF.

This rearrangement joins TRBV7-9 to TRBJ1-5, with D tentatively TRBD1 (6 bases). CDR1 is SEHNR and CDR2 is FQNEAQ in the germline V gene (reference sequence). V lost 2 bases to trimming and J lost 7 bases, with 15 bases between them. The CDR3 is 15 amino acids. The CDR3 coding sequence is TGTGCCAGCAGCTTAAAGGGGGGGGCCGGGCAGCCCCAGCATTTT. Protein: CASSLKGGAGQPQHF.